The 13 T cell receptor beta chains given below trace back to one sample, sequenced in a study of blood T cell repertoires in COVID-19. Sequencing used immunoSEQ multiplex PCR; TCRdb keeps in-frame clones, though not all of them. The sample contains some 300,000 clones, about nine tenths of which appear only once. The sample taken for sequencing was PBMCs or T cells enriched from blood (not recorded which). The receptor set was obtained from a woman between 50 and 59 years old who had been exposed to COVID-19.

The chain has TRBV15 and TRBJ2-7; D perhaps matches TRBD2 (5 bases). Looked up from germline, CDR1 is LNHNV and CDR2 is YYDKDF (reference sequence). This CDR3 comprises 15 residues. V lost 0 bases and J lost 6, with 15 bases in between. The CDR3 loop is CATSREGSEGGEQYF. Here the CDR3 DNA reads TGTGCCACCAGCAGAGAAGGTAGCGAGGGTGGCGAGCAGTACTTC.

This chain connects TRBV5-1 to TRBJ2-2; 7 nucleotides line up with TRBD2. The CDR3 covers 14 residues. The germline V gene has CDR1 SGHRS and CDR2 YFSETQ. V lost 3 bases to trimming and J lost 6 bases; unmatched junction nucleotides: 5. The CDR3 sequence is CASSSPSGAGELFF. The CDR3 DNA sequence: TGCGCCAGCAGCTCTCCTAGCGGAGCCGGGGAGCTGTTTTTT.

This clone was counted only a few times. The V gene is TRBV2, the J gene TRBJ1-5, with D perhaps TRBD1 (5 bases). V gave up 8 bases and J gave up 7 bases, with 15 bases separating them. The CDR3 totals 13 residues. Germline loops: CDR1 SNHLY, CDR2 FYNNEI. This CDR3 reads CASSGGARQPQHF. The CDR3 coding sequence is TGTGCCAGCTCTGGAGGGGCTAGGCAGCCCCAGCATTTT.

The chain couples TRBV27 to TRBJ2-3; 7 nucleotides match TRBD2. CDR1 is MNHEY and CDR2 is SMNVEV in the germline V gene (reference sequence). CDR3 size: 18 residues. Trimming at V came to 5 bases and at J to 2 bases, leaving 16 bases not matched to a gene. The CDR3 nucleotides read TGTGCCAGCAGTCGTCTAGCGGACCTCCATCAGTCCACAGATACGCAGTATTTT. This sequence encodes CASSRLADLHQSTDTQYF.

CDR3 in DNA: TGCGCCAGCAGAGCTACCGGGACAGGGGATTCACCCCTCCACTTT. Translation gives CASRATGTGDSPLHF. The genes are TRBV4-1 and TRBJ1-6; TRBD1 matches 10 bases. This CDR3 comprises 15 residues. With 6 bases clipped from V and 8 bases from J, the junction kept 7 bases outside the gene matches. Germline V gives CDR1 MGHRA, CDR2 YSYEKL.

This clone came up once. The chain is built from TRBV7-2 and TRBJ1-6, with D possibly TRBD1 on 5 matching bases. The germline gives CDR1 SGHTA, CDR2 FQGNSA. The CDR3 sequence is 14 residues long. Trimming removed 3 bases at V and 5 bases at J, with 8 bases between. CDR3 loop: CASSFSTDNSPLHF. As DNA, the CDR3 is TGTGCCAGCAGCTTCTCGACAGATAATTCACCCCTCCACTTT.

The chain is built from TRBV4-2 and TRBJ2-1, with a possible D match to TRBD2 (5 bases). Trimming pared 0 bases from V and 10 bases from J, leaving 10 bases between. Germline V lookup: CDR1 LGHNA, CDR2 YNFKEQ. The CDR3 runs to 13 residues. CDR3 sequence reads: CASSQEGLAEQFF. Here the CDR3 DNA reads TGTGCCAGCAGCCAAGAAGGGTTAGCGGAGCAGTTCTTC.

The genes are TRBV27 and TRBJ1-6; TRBD1 matches at 9 bases. Germline-derived CDR1 and CDR2 are MNHEY and SMNVEV (reference sequence). The CDR3 extends over 15 amino acids. J lost 7 bases, V lost 3 bases, and 4 bases had no gene match. The CDR3 reads CASSLGQGFNSPLHF. The DNA for the CDR3 is TGTGCCAGCAGTTTGGGACAGGGTTTCAATTCACCCCTCCACTTT.

The genes are TRBV4-2 and TRBJ1-5; D not certain. The germline V gene has CDR1 LGHNA and CDR2 YNFKEQ. V dropped 4 bases and J dropped 2 bases, with 12 bases sitting between them. CDR3 length: 15 amino acids. The CDR3 DNA reads TGTGCCAGCAGCCCCTTTAGAGCGGGCAATCAGCCCCAGCATTTT. It encodes CASSPFRAGNQPQHF.

The chain has TRBV2 and TRBJ2-2; 11 bases are a match to TRBD2. From germline, CDR1 is SNHLY and CDR2 FYNNEI. With V trimmed by 5 bases and J by 7 bases, 6 bases remained unmatched. This CDR3 has 15 amino acids. CDR3 DNA sequence: TGTGCCAGCAGTCTTAGCGGGGGGGCCTTCGGGGAGCTGTTTTTT. Amino acids: CASSLSGGAFGELFF.

Ten or more counts support this clone. The chain joins TRBV27 to TRBJ2-1; TRBD2 matches 7 bases. The germline gives CDR1 MNHEY, CDR2 SMNVEV (reference sequence). With 5 bases clipped from V and 4 bases from J, the junction kept 8 bases outside the gene matches. The CDR3 runs 15 residues. CDR3 DNA: TGTGCCAGCAGTGAAGGCGGGGGACCGTACAATGAGCAGTTCTTC. It yields the protein CASSEGGGPYNEQFF.

This chain joins TRBV30 and TRBJ2-1, with 9 bases aligning to TRBD2. Germline CDR1 is GTSNPN and CDR2 is SVGIG (reference sequence). The CDR3 runs 15 residues. Trimming took 4 bases from V and 4 from J; bases not matched to a gene: 8. CDR3 amino acids: CAWIPYTSGYNEQFF. As DNA, the CDR3 is TGTGCCTGGATTCCCTATACTAGCGGGTACAATGAGCAGTTCTTC.

V and J are TRBV24-1 and TRBJ2-1; tentatively, D is TRBD2 (6 bases). The CDR3 consists of 13 residues. V lost 6 bases and J 4 bases, leaving 9 bases between the germline ends. CDR1 is KGHDR and CDR2 is SFDVKD in the germline V gene. The CDR3 nucleotides read TGTGCCACCAGTCCGGCGGGATACAATGAGCAGTTCTTC. This encodes CATSPAGYNEQFF.